This TCR beta chain was captured by sequencing in a study of blood T cell repertoires in COVID-19. The count of this clone is one. Only in-frame clones appear in the TCRdb table, and some are missing; sequencing was by immunoSEQ multiplex PCR. The sample has almost 90,000 clones; approximately 88% are singletons. The CDR3 sequence is 15 residues long. The J segment lost 5 bases and the V segment lost 5 bases, leaving 7 bases of the junction unmatched. CDR1 and CDR2 (germline): SGHTA, FQGNSA. Sample: peripheral blood. This TCR derives from a man at least 80 years old with acute or convalescent COVID-19. The chain recombines TRBV7-2 with TRBJ1-2; 11 positions agree with TRBD1. CDR3 in DNA: TGTGCCAGCAGCCCAGACGGACAGGGGGCATATGGCTACACCTTC. Translation: CASSPDGQGAYGYTF.